Below are 29 T cell receptor beta chains sequenced from a single sample in a study of blood T cell repertoires in COVID-19. Sequenced by immunoSEQ multiplex PCR; TCRdb stores in-frame clones only, minus some. Here the sample spans 200,000 to 250,000 clones, roughly 84% being singletons. Sequenced material: PBMCs or T cells enriched from blood (not recorded which). These receptors came from a middle-aged woman who had recovered from COVID-19.

This clone has more than one count but fewer than ten. The V call is TRBV19, the J call TRBJ1-3; D may be TRBD1 (5 bases). This CDR3 region has 15 residues. V was trimmed by 4 bases and J by 0 bases, leaving 10 bases between them. Germline CDR1 is LNHDA and CDR2 is SQIVND (reference sequence). CDR3 nucleotide sequence: TGTGCCAGTAGTAGAGGCGACAGCTCTGGAAACACCATATATTTT. Translation: CASSRGDSSGNTIYF.

The chain couples TRBV5-1 to TRBJ2-2; 16 bases fit TRBD2. The V and J ends lost 6 bases and 3 bases, in that order; junction bases with no gene match: 11. CDR1 SGHRS and CDR2 YFSETQ come from the germline V gene. The CDR3 length is 19 residues. The CDR3 protein is CASIQTGTSGRGDTGELFF. The CDR3 DNA is TGCGCCAGCATCCAAACCGGGACTAGCGGGAGGGGAGACACCGGGGAGCTGTTTTTT.

The chain recombines TRBV5-5 with TRBJ1-6; D is ambiguous. Germline CDR1 is SGHKS and CDR2 is YYEKEE (reference sequence). Trimming cost V 3 bases and J 4 bases, with 14 bases left between them. This CDR3 comprises 16 residues. The CDR3 DNA is TGTGCCAGCAGCTCGCAACTAGGCCCTTATAATTCACCCCTCCACTTT. Amino acids: CASSSQLGPYNSPLHF.

The gene calls are TRBV29-1 and TRBJ2-1, with TRBD2 matching over 14 bases. This CDR3 has 18 amino acids. Per germline, CDR1 SQVTM and CDR2 ANQGSEA. V lost 6 bases, J lost 0 bases, and 10 bases stayed unmatched. The chain's CDR3 is CSVLGLAGVYGSYNEQFF. CDR3 in DNA: TGCAGCGTATTGGGACTAGCGGGAGTTTACGGCTCCTACAATGAGCAGTTCTTC.

This clone was found once. The V call is TRBV4-1, the J call TRBJ2-2, with 9 nucleotides matching TRBD2. The CDR3 covers 16 residues. Trimming at V came to 4 bases and at J to 2 bases, leaving 5 bases not matched to a gene. Germline V gene lookup returns CDR1 MGHRA and CDR2 YSYEKL. CDR3 protein: CASSRSGRTNTGELFF. CDR3 sequence (DNA): TGCGCCAGCAGCCGTAGCGGGAGAACTAACACCGGGGAGCTGTTTTTT.

This chain links TRBV10-3 with TRBJ1-3; TRBD1 matches at 7 bases. The CDR3 sequence is 15 residues long. Germline-derived CDR1 and CDR2 are ENHRY and SYGVKD. V lost 4 bases, J lost 4 bases, and 7 bases stayed unmatched. CDR3 DNA sequence: TGTGCCATCAGTGGGTCGACAGGGACCGGAAACACCATATATTTT. It translates to CAISGSTGTGNTIYF.

The V gene is TRBV5-1, the J gene TRBJ2-7, with 10 bases fitting TRBD2. Trimming at V came to 3 bases and at J to 7 bases, leaving 7 bases not matched to a gene. The length of the CDR3 is 14 residues. Germline CDR1 SGHRS, CDR2 YFSETQ. Written as DNA, the CDR3 is TGCGCCAGCAGCTCAGGACTAGCGGTAATTGAGCAGTACTTC. This encodes CASSSGLAVIEQYF.

J is TRBJ2-1 and V is TRBV7-9; D not certain. In germline, CDR1 is SEHNR, CDR2 FQNEAQ (reference sequence). V lost 5 bases and J 0 bases, leaving 11 bases between the germline ends. The CDR3 covers 15 residues. CDR3 sequence reads: CASSHMKSSYNEQFF. The DNA of the CDR3 is TGTGCCAGCAGCCACATGAAAAGCTCCTACAATGAGCAGTTCTTC.

The chain is built from TRBV18 and TRBJ1-6, with a weak D call TRBD1 (5 bases). Per the germline V gene, CDR1 is KGHSH and CDR2 is LQKENI. Between the trimmed V and J ends, which lost 3 bases and 9 bases, there was a span of 21 bases. The CDR3 has 17 residues. CDR3 in DNA: TGTGCCAGCTCACCTGCCCTGACGGGACTCAGTGGTTCACCCCTCCACTTT. Translation gives CASSPALTGLSGSPLHF.

The chain carries TRBV15 and TRBJ1-1; D not certain. The ends were cut back, 4 bases at V and 4 bases at J, with 10 bases in the middle. CDR1 and CDR2 from the germline V gene are LNHNV and YYDKDF (reference sequence). The CDR3 extends over 13 amino acids. The DNA for the CDR3 is TGTGCCACCAGCAATGTGGAGGGCACTGAAGCTTTCTTT. This gives the protein CATSNVEGTEAFF.

This chain joins TRBV9 and TRBJ2-4; TRBD2 matches 8 bases. The junction had 13 bases not matched to a gene; V was cut back by 5 bases and J by 6 bases. CDR3 length equals 16 residues. Per the germline V gene, CDR1 is SGDLS and CDR2 is YYNGEE. CDR3 sequence reads: CASSEGGAGGLNIQYF. In DNA form, the CDR3 reads TGTGCCAGCAGTGAGGGAGGCGCGGGAGGTTTAAACATTCAGTACTTC.

The CDR3, as DNA: TGCGCCAGCAGTTCCCGTCCCGGGACTAGCGGTTACGAGCAGTACTTC. The encoded protein is CASSSRPGTSGYEQYF. The V call is TRBV10-1, the J call TRBJ2-7; 11 bases align to TRBD2. The germline gives CDR1 WNHNN, CDR2 SYGVQD (reference sequence). V shed 5 bases, J shed 4 bases, and the junction held 10 bases outside the gene matches. The CDR3 contains 16 residues.

This chain links TRBV18 with TRBJ1-1; D uncertain. The V gene lost 3 bases and the J gene lost 3 bases, with 11 bases spanning the gap. The CDR3 loop spans 14 amino acids. Looked up from germline, CDR1 is KGHSH and CDR2 is LQKENI. CDR3 amino acids: CASSPTNGDTEAFF. The DNA of the CDR3 is TGTGCCAGCTCACCCACTAACGGGGACACTGAAGCTTTCTTT.

The chain is built from TRBV19 and TRBJ2-7; 12 bases are shared with TRBD2. This CDR3 has 16 residues. Germline CDR1 and CDR2: LNHDA and SQIVND (reference sequence). The J segment lost 6 bases and the V segment lost 4 bases, leaving 10 bases of the junction unmatched. DNA of the CDR3: TGTGCCAGTAGTAGACCCACTAGCGGGAGGATGAGCGAGCAGTACTTC. This gives the protein CASSRPTSGRMSEQYF.

The rearrangement joins TRBV7-2 to TRBJ2-3, with D maybe TRBD2 (6 bases). The germline V and J ends were trimmed by 1 base and 4 bases, with 12 bases remaining between them. CDR1 and CDR2 from the germline V gene are SGHTA and FQGNSA. The CDR3 runs to 15 residues. The CDR3 bases are TGTGCCAGCAGCTTAGTCGGGAGTCGGGCAGATACGCAGTATTTT. Amino acid sequence: CASSLVGSRADTQYF.

The chain recombines TRBV30 with TRBJ1-2; a possible D gene is TRBD1 (5 bases). V gave up 3 bases and J gave up 6 bases, with 11 bases separating them. The CDR3 runs to 12 residues. Germline CDR1 reads GTSNPN; CDR2 reads SVGIG (reference sequence). The CDR3: CAWRWGGDGYTF. CDR3 in DNA: TGTGCCTGGAGATGGGGGGGAGATGGCTACACCTTC.

This chain uses TRBV10-2 with TRBJ2-7, with TRBD2 matching over 8 bases. The CDR3 length is 14 residues. Looked up from germline, CDR1 is WSHSY and CDR2 is SAAADI. J gave up 6 bases and V 6 bases, and 10 bases lay outside the gene matches. CDR3 residues: CASSGSGKIGEQYF. The CDR3 bases are TGCGCCAGCAGCGGTAGCGGGAAGATAGGCGAGCAGTACTTC.

V usage is TRBV7-2 and J usage is TRBJ2-1; 9 bases line up with TRBD2. Germline V gene sequence: CDR1 SGHTA, CDR2 FQGNSA. Trimming cost V 2 bases and J 7 bases; bases outside gene matches: 12. This CDR3 contains 17 residues. In DNA, the CDR3 is TGTGCCAGCAGCTTATGGTGGGCGGGAGGGCCAGAGAATGAGCAGTTCTTC. Protein product: CASSLWWAGGPENEQFF.

J is TRBJ1-6 and V is TRBV9, with D unresolved. The CDR3 has 15 residues. Per the germline V gene, CDR1 is SGDLS and CDR2 is YYNGEE. The V end was cut by 0 bases, the J end by 7 bases, with 11 bases between. The CDR3: CASSVALIGNSPLHF. As DNA, the CDR3 is TGTGCCAGCAGCGTAGCCCTTATCGGGAATTCACCCCTCCACTTT. Using reference TRBV9 and TRBJ1-6 for the parts outside the CDR3, the full variable domain is DSGVTQTPKHLITATGQRVTLRCSPRSGDLSVYWYQQSLDQGLQFLIQYYNGEERAKGNILERFSAQQFPDLHSELNLSSLELGDSALYFCASSVALIGNSPLHFGNGTRLTVT.

The V and J genes are TRBV3-1 (or the pseudogene TRBV3-2) and TRBJ1-3; weak D call: TRBD1 (5 bases). V was shortened by 2 bases and J by 3 bases, with 11 bases between the two germline ends. In germline, CDR1 is LGHDT, CDR2 YNNKEL (reference sequence). CDR3 length: 15 residues. The CDR3 bases are TGTGCCAGCAGCCAATATTCAGGGCTTGGAAACACCATATATTTT. Its protein product is CASSQYSGLGNTIYF.

V and J are TRBV6-2 or TRBV6-3 and TRBJ1-2; D remains ambiguous. The CDR3 spans 13 residues. Germline V gene lookup returns CDR1 MNHEY and CDR2 SVGEGT. The germline V and J ends were trimmed by 0 bases and 4 bases, with 6 bases remaining between them. This CDR3 reads CASSYSQSYGYTF. Here the CDR3 DNA reads TGTGCCAGCAGTTACTCACAGAGCTATGGCTACACCTTC.

In nucleotides, the CDR3 is TGTGCCAGCAGTTTATCGCGACTAGCGGGGAGGAGGCGCTCCTACAATGAGCAGTTCTTC. It yields the protein CASSLSRLAGRRRSYNEQFF. The chain carries TRBV27 and TRBJ2-1; 11 nucleotides align to TRBD2. V lost 0 bases and J lost 0; bases outside the gene matches: 10. The CDR3 extends over 20 amino acids. CDR1 MNHEY and CDR2 SMNVEV come from the germline V gene (reference sequence).

This clone was seen a handful of times. This sequence joins TRBV7-2 and TRBJ1-3; no clear D. V dropped 2 bases and J dropped 0 bases, with 11 bases sitting between them. CDR3 length: 16 amino acids. Germline values: CDR1 SGHTA, CDR2 FQGNSA. As DNA, the CDR3 is TGTGCCAGCAGCTTAACCCGAGACTACTCTGGAAACACCATATATTTT. Protein product: CASSLTRDYSGNTIYF.

The chain has TRBV10-3 and TRBJ2-3; 10 bases map to TRBD2. There are 17 residues in the CDR3. V shed 5 bases and J 1 base; nucleotides not matched to a gene: 9. The germline V gene encodes CDR1 ENHRY and CDR2 SYGVKD. CDR3 in amino acids: CAISSSGRSGGTDTQYF. The CDR3 DNA sequence: TGTGCCATCAGTTCTAGCGGGAGATCAGGGGGCACAGATACGCAGTATTTT.

This sequence joins TRBV5-6 and TRBJ2-2; possibly TRBD1 for D (5 bases). CDR1 and CDR2 from the germline V gene are SGHDT and YYEEEE. This CDR3 spans 15 amino acids. The V gene lost 0 bases and the J gene lost 1 base, with 7 bases spanning the gap. CDR3 DNA sequence: TGTGCCAGCAGCTTGGGAACAGGGAACACCGGGGAGCTGTTTTTT. Translating gives CASSLGTGNTGELFF.

In its sample, this clone was seen once. The chain links TRBV11-2 to TRBJ2-1; weak D call: TRBD1 (5 bases). The CDR3 is made up of 15 amino acids. The V end was cut by 0 bases, the J end by 4 bases, with 10 bases between. Germline assignment: CDR1 SGHAT and CDR2 FQNNGV. The CDR3 loop is CASSLDKGSYNEQFF. As DNA, the CDR3 is TGTGCCAGCAGCTTAGATAAGGGGTCTTACAATGAGCAGTTCTTC.

This chain connects TRBV19 to TRBJ1-1; TRBD1 aligns across 7 bases. The trim removed 10 bases at V and 1 base at J, leaving 12 bases unmatched. Germline CDR1 LNHDA, CDR2 SQIVND (reference sequence). The CDR3 extends over 15 amino acids. The CDR3 loop is CATTTGQVQNTEAFF. CDR3 in DNA: TGTGCCACCACTACCGGACAGGTCCAGAACACTGAAGCTTTCTTT.

The chain recombines TRBV7-2 with TRBJ2-2; D is perhaps TRBD2 (6 bases). V lost 0 bases and J lost 8, with 10 bases in between. This CDR3 has 14 amino acids. Per germline, CDR1 SGHTA and CDR2 FQGNSA. CDR3 sequence reads: CASSLALAGGELFF. In DNA form, the CDR3 reads TGTGCCAGCAGCTTAGCCTTGGCGGGGGGGGAGCTGTTTTTT.

This chain uses TRBV7-6 with TRBJ1-1, with D tentatively TRBD1 (5 bases). This CDR3 is 14 amino acids long. Trimming took off 0 bases at V and 6 bases at J, with 11 bases between the two ends. CDR1 and CDR2 from the germline V gene are SGHVS and FNYEAQ. CDR3 nucleotide sequence: TGTGCCAGCAGCTTAGCGCCCCAGACAGCTGAAGCTTTCTTT. It translates to CASSLAPQTAEAFF.